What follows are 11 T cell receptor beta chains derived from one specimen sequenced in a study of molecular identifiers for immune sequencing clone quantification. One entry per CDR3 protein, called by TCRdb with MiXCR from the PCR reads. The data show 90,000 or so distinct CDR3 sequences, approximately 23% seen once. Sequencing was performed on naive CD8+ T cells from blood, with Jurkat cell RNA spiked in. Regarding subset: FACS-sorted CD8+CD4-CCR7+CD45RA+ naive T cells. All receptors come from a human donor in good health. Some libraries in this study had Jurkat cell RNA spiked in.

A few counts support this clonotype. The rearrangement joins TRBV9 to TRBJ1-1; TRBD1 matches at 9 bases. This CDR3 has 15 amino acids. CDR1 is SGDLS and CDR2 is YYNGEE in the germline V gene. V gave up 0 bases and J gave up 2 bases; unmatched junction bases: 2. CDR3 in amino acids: CASSVATGGNTEAFF. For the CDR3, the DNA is TGTGCCAGCAGCGTAGCAACAGGGGGCAACACTGAAGCTTTCTTT.

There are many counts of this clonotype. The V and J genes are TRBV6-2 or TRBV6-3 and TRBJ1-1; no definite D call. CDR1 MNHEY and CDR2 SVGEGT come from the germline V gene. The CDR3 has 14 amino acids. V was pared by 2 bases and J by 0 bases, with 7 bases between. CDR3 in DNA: TGTGCCAGCAGTTACGTGTACATGAACACTGAAGCTTTCTTT. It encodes CASSYVYMNTEAFF.

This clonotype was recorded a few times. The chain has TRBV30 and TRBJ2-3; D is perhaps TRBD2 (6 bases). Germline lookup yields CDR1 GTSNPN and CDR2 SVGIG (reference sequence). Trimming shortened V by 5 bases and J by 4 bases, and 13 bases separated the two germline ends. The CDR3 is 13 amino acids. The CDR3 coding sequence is TGTGCCTGGGGGAGGAGTGGGGCAGATACGCAGTATTTT. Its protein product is CAWGRSGADTQYF.

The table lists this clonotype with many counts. CDR3 loop: CASSQAGAGHNEQFF. The CDR3 DNA follows: TGCGCCAGCAGCCAAGCTGGGGCGGGGCACAATGAGCAGTTCTTC. The rearrangement joins TRBV4-3 to TRBJ2-1; tentative D call: TRBD2 (6 bases). The germline V gene encodes CDR1 LGHNA and CDR2 YSLEER. The CDR3 covers 15 residues. The V gene lost 1 base and the J gene lost 5 bases, with 12 bases spanning the gap.

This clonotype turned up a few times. The CDR3 DNA reads as TGTGCCAGCAGCCCCTGGGGGGGTGATACGCAGTATTTT. It yields the protein CASSPWGGDTQYF. V is TRBV5-3 and J is TRBJ2-3, with TRBD2 matching over 7 bases. TRBV5-3 is reported as an ORF; its role is uncertain. J gave up 6 bases and V 8 bases, and 9 bases lay outside the gene matches. This CDR3 has 13 residues.

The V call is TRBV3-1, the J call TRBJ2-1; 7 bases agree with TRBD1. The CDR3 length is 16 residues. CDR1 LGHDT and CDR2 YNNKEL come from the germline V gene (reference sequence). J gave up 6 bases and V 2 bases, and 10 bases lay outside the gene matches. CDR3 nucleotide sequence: TGTGCCAGCAGCCAACCCGGACAAGGGGGCGGCAATGAGCAGTTCTTC. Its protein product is CASSQPGQGGGNEQFF.

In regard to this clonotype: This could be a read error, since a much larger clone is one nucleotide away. CDR3 protein: CSVGPGQGYNEQFF. Here the CDR3 DNA reads TGCAGCGTTGGACCGGGGCAGGGATACAATGAGCAGTTCTTC. The V gene is TRBV29-1, the J gene TRBJ2-1; possibly TRBD1 or TRBD2 for D (5 bases each). The V gene's germline CDR1 is SQVTM and CDR2 ANQGSEA. The CDR3 runs 14 residues. With 4 bases removed from V and 4 bases from J, the gap between germline ends came to 14 bases.

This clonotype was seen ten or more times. CDR3: CASTPRYF. For the CDR3, the DNA is TGTGCCAGCACCCCAAGGTATTTT. This chain links TRBV5-8 with TRBJ2-3; D not certain. Between the trimmed V and J ends, which lost 6 bases and 14 bases, there was a span of 7 bases. From germline, CDR1 is SGHTS and CDR2 YDEGEE. The CDR3 has 8 residues.

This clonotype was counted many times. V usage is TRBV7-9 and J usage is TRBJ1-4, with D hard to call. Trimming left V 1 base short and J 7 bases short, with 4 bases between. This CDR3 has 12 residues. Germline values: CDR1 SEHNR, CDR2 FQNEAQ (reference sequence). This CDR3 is CASSLDIEKLFF. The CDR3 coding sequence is TGTGCCAGCAGCTTAGATATTGAAAAACTGTTTTTT.

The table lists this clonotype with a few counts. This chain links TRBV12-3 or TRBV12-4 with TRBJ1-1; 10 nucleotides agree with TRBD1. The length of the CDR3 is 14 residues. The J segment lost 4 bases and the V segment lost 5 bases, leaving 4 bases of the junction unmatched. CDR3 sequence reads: CASSIGQGGTEAFF. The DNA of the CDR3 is TGTGCCAGCAGTATCGGACAGGGGGGCACTGAAGCTTTCTTT.

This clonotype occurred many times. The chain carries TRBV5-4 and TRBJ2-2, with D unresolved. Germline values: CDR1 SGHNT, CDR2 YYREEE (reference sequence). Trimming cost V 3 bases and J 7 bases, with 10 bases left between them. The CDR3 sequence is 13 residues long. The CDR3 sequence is CASSSPPGGELFF. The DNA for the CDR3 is TGTGCCAGCAGCTCACCCCCCGGCGGGGAGCTGTTTTTT.